Here is one TCR beta chain with its context. Antigen: not known. Primers for the PCR totalled 60 Vbeta and 13 Jbeta. Data came from immunoSEQ multiplex PCR; TCRdb stores just in-frame clones and leaves some out. Here the sample spans around 300,000 clones, approximately 70% being singletons. The V gene end was trimmed by 1 base and the J gene end by 5 bases; junction bases not matched to a gene: 4. Germline values: CDR1 SGHRS, CDR2 YFSETQ. This CDR3 comprises 16 residues. This entry belongs to a study of cytomegalovirus exposure and HLA in healthy donors. Broader study findings: Reported results showed that the classifier diagnosed cytomegalovirus status with high specificity and sensitivity.

Specimen: PBMCs. The rearrangement links TRBV5-1 to TRBJ2-1; TRBD2 matches at 12 bases. The receptor's source is a female donor in good health and CMV-seronegative. The CDR3 DNA reads as TGCGCCAGCAGCTTGCCTGGACTAGCGGGGAACAATGAGCAGTTCTTC. This gives the protein CASSLPGLAGNNEQFF.